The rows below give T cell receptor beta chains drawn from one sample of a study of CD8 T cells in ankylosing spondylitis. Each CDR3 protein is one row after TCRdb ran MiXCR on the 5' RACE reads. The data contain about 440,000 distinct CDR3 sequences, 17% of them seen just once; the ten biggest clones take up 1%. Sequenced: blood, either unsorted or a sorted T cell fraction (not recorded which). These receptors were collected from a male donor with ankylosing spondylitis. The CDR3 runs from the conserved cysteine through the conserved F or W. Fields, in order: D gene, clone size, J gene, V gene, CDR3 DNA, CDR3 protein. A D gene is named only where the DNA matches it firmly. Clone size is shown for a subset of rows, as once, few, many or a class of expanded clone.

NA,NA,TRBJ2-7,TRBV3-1,TGTGCCAGCAGCCAAGGTCCGAACGAGCAGTACTTC,CASSQGPNEQYF
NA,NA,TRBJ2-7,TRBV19,TGTGCCAGTAGTATAACTAACTCCTACGAGCAGTACTTC,CASSITNSYEQYF
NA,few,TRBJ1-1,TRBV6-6,TGTGCCAGCACCGGGGGGCAGACCACTGAAGCTTTCTTT,CASTGGQTTEAFF
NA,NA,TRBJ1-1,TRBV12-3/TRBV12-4,TGTGCCAGCAGTTTGGGGGGCGGAAGCGACACTGAAGCTTTCTTT,CASSLGGGSDTEAFF
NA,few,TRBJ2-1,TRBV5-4,TGTGCCAGCAGCTCTCCTAGAAGCTCCTACAATGAGCAGTTCTTC,CASSSPRSSYNEQFF
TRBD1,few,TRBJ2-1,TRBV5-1,TGCGCCAGCAGCCAGGACAGGGTGCCCCACAATGAGCAGTTCTTC,CASSQDRVPHNEQFF
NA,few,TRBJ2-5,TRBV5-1,TGCGCCAGCAGCTTGGCCGGGCATTCCTCGATAGAGACCCAGTACTTC,CASSLAGHSSIETQYF
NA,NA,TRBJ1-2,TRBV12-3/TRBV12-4,TGTGCCAGCAGTGACGGGACCTATGGCTACACCTTC,CASSDGTYGYTF
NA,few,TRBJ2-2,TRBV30,TGTGCCTGGAGCGCGGACGGCCCCGGGGAGCTGTTTTTT,CAWSADGPGELFF
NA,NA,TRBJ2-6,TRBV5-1,TGCGCCAGCAGCCCAGGGACAACGACCTCTGGGGCCAACGTCCTGACTTTC,CASSPGTTTSGANVLTF
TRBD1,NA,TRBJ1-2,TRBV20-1,TGCAGTGCTCAGGACAGGACCTATGGCTACACCTTC,CSAQDRTYGYTF
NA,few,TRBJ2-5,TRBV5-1,TGCGCCAGCAGCTTGGTCGGCGGGGCTGGAGAGACCCAGTACTTC,CASSLVGGAGETQYF
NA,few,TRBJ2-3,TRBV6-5,TGTGCCAGCAGTTACCCCCGGCGCGGGACAGATACGCAGTATTTT,CASSYPRRGTDTQYF
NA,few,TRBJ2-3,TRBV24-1,TGTGCCACCAGTGAGAGGTGGGGCACAGATACGCAGTATTTT,CATSERWGTDTQYF
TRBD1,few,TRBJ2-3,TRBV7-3,TGTGCCAGCAGCTACAGGGGGGCCACAGATACGCAGTATTTT,CASSYRGATDTQYF
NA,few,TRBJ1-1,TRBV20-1,TGCAGTGCTAGAGATCGTCTATTCCTCACTGAAGCTTTCTTT,CSARDRLFLTEAFF
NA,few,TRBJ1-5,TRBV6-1,TGTGCCAGCAGTCTTCGGGACCTCAATCAGCCCCAGCATTTT,CASSLRDLNQPQHF
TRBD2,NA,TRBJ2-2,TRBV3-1,TGTGCCAGCAGCCAACTGGGACTAGCGGGACTGGGCACCGGGGAGCTGTTTTTT,CASSQLGLAGLGTGELFF
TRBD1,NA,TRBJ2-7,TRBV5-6,TGTGCCAGCAGTCCCGGGACAGGGGGATCCCGGCAGTACTTC,CASSPGTGGSRQYF
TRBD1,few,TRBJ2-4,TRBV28,TGTGCCAGCAGGGCCCCGGGACAGAAAAACATTCAGTACTTC,CASRAPGQKNIQYF
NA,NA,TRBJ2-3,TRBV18,TGTGCCAGCTCACCACCCTCGGGGGGCACAGATACGCAGTATTTT,CASSPPSGGTDTQYF
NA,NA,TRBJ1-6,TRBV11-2,TGTGCCAGCAGCTTAGATCGTGGCACTATGGGTTCACCCCTCCACTTT,CASSLDRGTMGSPLHF
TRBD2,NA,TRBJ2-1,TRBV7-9,TGTGCCAGCAGCTTAGCTTTGCGGGAGGTTAGTGAGCAGTTCTTC,CASSLALREVSEQFF
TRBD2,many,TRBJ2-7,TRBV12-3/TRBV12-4,TGTGCCAGCAGCCTAGCGGTCCGCGAGCAGTACTTC,CASSLAVREQYF
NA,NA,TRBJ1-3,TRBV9,TGTGCCAGCAGCGCCCTCGGGTCATCCCCTGGAAACACCATATATTTT,CASSALGSSPGNTIYF
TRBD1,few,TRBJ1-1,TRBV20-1,TGCAGTGCCTCTCAGGGGGTGAACACTGAAGCTTTCTTT,CSASQGVNTEAFF
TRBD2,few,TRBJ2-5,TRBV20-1,TGCAGTGCTAGAGGGACTAGCGGGAGGGTGAGAGAGACCCAGTACTTC,CSARGTSGRVRETQYF
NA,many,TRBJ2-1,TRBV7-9,TGTGCCAGCAGCTTAACCACCGGGGTCGAAAATGAGCAGTTCTTC,CASSLTTGVENEQFF
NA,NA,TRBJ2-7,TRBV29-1,TGCAGCGTTGTTTTGGGCGTCGAGCAGTACTTC,CSVVLGVEQYF
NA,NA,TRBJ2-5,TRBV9,TGTGCCAGCAGCGTAGCCCTGGGGGACGTCCTTACGGAGACCCAGTACTTC,CASSVALGDVLTETQYF
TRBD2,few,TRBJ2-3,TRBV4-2,TGTGCCAGCAGCCAATCTAGCGGGGGGGCGGGCACAGATACGCAGTATTTT,CASSQSSGGAGTDTQYF
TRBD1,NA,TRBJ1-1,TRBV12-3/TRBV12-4,TGTGCCAGCAGGAAAAGCTCAGGGGGAAACACTGAAGCTTTCTTT,CASRKSSGGNTEAFF
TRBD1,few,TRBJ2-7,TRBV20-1,TGCAGTGCTACGTCGACAGGGTTGGAGCAGTACTTC,CSATSTGLEQYF
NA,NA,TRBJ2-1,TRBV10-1,TGCGCCAGCAGTGAGTCTGTCGATTTGGATGAGCAGTTCTTC,CASSESVDLDEQFF
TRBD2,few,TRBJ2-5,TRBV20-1,TGCAGTGCTAGAGATCGGGCTAGCGGATTCCAAGAGACCCAGTACTTC,CSARDRASGFQETQYF
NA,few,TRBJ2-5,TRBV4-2,TGTGCCAGCAGCCAGGCTAGTGATCACGGGACCCAGTACTTC,CASSQASDHGTQYF
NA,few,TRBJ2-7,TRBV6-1,TGTGCCAGCAGTGAAGGGGGGCCAGGGGCCTACGAGCAGTACTTC,CASSEGGPGAYEQYF
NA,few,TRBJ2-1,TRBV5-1,TGCGCCAGCCCGCCCTCCTACAATGAGCAGTTCTTC,CASPPSYNEQFF
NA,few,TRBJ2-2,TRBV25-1,TGTGCCAGCAGTGTTCGAAATTCGATCACCGGGGAGCTGTTTTTT,CASSVRNSITGELFF
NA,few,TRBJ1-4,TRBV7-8,TGTGCCAGCAGCTTAGTCTTGGCTGAAAAACTGTTTTTT,CASSLVLAEKLFF